These 26 T cell receptor beta chains originate from one sample sequenced in a study of T cell changes during pregnancy in multiple sclerosis. Assay used: immunoSEQ multiplex PCR; TCRdb lists only in-frame clones, some missing. The sample holds around 24,000 clones, approximately 86% seen once. The material was CD4+ T cells from peripheral blood mononuclear cells, obtained in the second trimester of pregnancy. These receptors all come from a female donor in good health, enrolled as a control in a pregnancy study.

This chain joins TRBV9 and TRBJ2-2; TRBD2 agrees at 10 bases. CDR1 and CDR2 (germline): SGDLS, YYNGEE. V was pared by 0 bases and J by 0 bases, with 5 bases of the junction left unmatched. CDR3 length: 18 residues. As DNA, the CDR3 is TGTGCCAGCAGCGTAGGCCTAGCGGGAGCCTCGAACACCGGGGAGCTGTTTTTT. Protein sequence: CASSVGLAGASNTGELFF.

The chain joins TRBV28 to TRBJ1-6, with 11 nucleotides matching TRBD1. CDR3 length: 18 residues. Germline CDR1 reads MDHEN; CDR2 reads SYDVKM. V shed 7 bases, J shed 1 base, and the junction held 9 bases outside the gene matches. The DNA for the CDR3 is TGTGCCAGCACTGAACTCCGGGACAGGGGGTCCTATAATTCACCCCTCCACTTT. It codes for CASTELRDRGSYNSPLHF.

The rearrangement uses TRBV19 and TRBJ1-4, with no clear D. There are 14 residues in the CDR3. Trimming removed 1 base at V and 0 bases at J, with 3 bases between. Germline CDR1 and CDR2: LNHDA and SQIVND (reference sequence). The CDR3 nucleotides are TGTGCCAGTAGTATAGGCGCAACTAATGAAAAACTGTTTTTT. Amino acids: CASSIGATNEKLFF.

The chain couples TRBV7-3 to TRBJ1-1; the D is unclear. The CDR3 spans 14 residues. Per germline, CDR1 SGHTA and CDR2 FQGTGA. Between the trimmed V and J ends, which lost 0 bases and 4 bases, there was a span of 9 bases. The CDR3: CASSLTSGFTEAFF. The CDR3 nucleotides read TGTGCCAGCAGCTTAACCTCGGGGTTCACTGAAGCTTTCTTT.

This sequence joins TRBV2 and TRBJ1-2; unclear D gene. CDR3 length equals 12 residues. Trimming took off 7 bases at V and 7 bases at J, with 13 bases between the two ends. Germline CDR1 is SNHLY and CDR2 is FYNNEI. The CDR3 nucleotides read TGTGCCAGCACCATCGGGGTGGGTGGCTACACCTTC. It translates to CASTIGVGGYTF.

The chain joins TRBV9 to TRBJ2-5; TRBD2 is a possible D gene (6 bases). The CDR3 spans 12 residues. Germline V gene data show CDR1 as SGDLS and CDR2 as YYNGEE. V lost 4 bases and J 3 bases, leaving 7 bases between the germline ends. Here the CDR3 reads CASSPGEETQYF. CDR3 DNA sequence: TGTGCCAGCAGCCCGGGGGAAGAGACCCAGTACTTC.

The chain employs TRBV6-6 and TRBJ1-2; D is perhaps TRBD1 (5 bases). CDR3 length equals 13 residues. The V gene's germline CDR1 is MNHNY and CDR2 SVGAGI (reference sequence). V shed 5 bases and J shed 1 base, with 8 bases lying between them. The CDR3 coding sequence is TGTGCCAGCAGTCCCGACAGTAACTATGGCTACACCTTC. It codes for CASSPDSNYGYTF.

This chain uses TRBV20-1 with TRBJ1-1, with no clear D. The V gene lost 0 bases and the J gene lost 7 bases, with 3 bases spanning the gap. Per germline, CDR1 DFQATT and CDR2 SNEGSKA (reference sequence). CDR3 length: 10 residues. This CDR3 reads CSARDYEAFF. CDR3 coding DNA: TGCAGTGCTAGAGATTATGAAGCTTTCTTT.

The V and J genes are TRBV4-3 and TRBJ1-4, with 8 nucleotides matching TRBD1. The J segment lost 2 bases and the V segment lost 5 bases, leaving 4 bases of the junction unmatched. From germline, CDR1 is LGHNA and CDR2 YSLEER. CDR3 length: 15 amino acids. CDR3 residues: CASSSRTGTNEKLFF. CDR3 in DNA: TGCGCCAGCAGCTCCAGGACAGGGACTAATGAAAAACTGTTTTTT.

Written as DNA, the CDR3 is TGTGCCAGTACTGTAGCGTTGAGCTCCTACAATGAGCAGTTCTTC. This encodes CASTVALSSYNEQFF. This chain links TRBV19 with TRBJ2-1; weak D call: TRBD2 (5 bases). The CDR3 is made up of 15 amino acids. Germline V gene sequence: CDR1 LNHDA, CDR2 SQIVND (reference sequence). Deletions cut 7 bases from V and 0 bases from J, with 13 bases between.

This clone has a single count. The chain is built from TRBV2 and TRBJ2-3; TRBD2 aligns across 9 bases. The trim removed 4 bases at V and 2 bases at J, leaving 4 bases unmatched. CDR1 and CDR2 (germline): SNHLY, FYNNEI. The CDR3 extends over 15 amino acids. CDR3 sequence (DNA): TGTGCCAGCAGTGGGGGACTAGCCCTCACAGATACGCAGTATTTT. Its translation is CASSGGLALTDTQYF.

The J gene is TRBJ1-5, the V gene TRBV19, with 7 bases fitting TRBD1. Germline V CDR1 and CDR2: LNHDA, SQIVND (reference sequence). The CDR3 totals 14 residues. Germline trimming cut 2 bases from V and 7 bases from J; bases unmatched to any gene: 5. The CDR3 spells CASSIPTGNQPQHF. The CDR3 DNA follows: TGTGCCAGTAGTATACCGACAGGGAACCAGCCCCAGCATTTT. Together with reference TRBV19 and TRBJ1-5, the CDR3 gives the full variable domain: DGGITQSPKYLFRKEGQNVTLSCEQNLNHDAMYWYRQDPGQGLRLIYYSQIVNDFQKGDIAEGYSVSREKKESFPLTVTSAQKNPTAFYLCASSIPTGNQPQHFGDGTRLSIL.

The genes are TRBV18 and TRBJ2-7, with 15 bases matching TRBD2. Germline CDR1 and CDR2: KGHSH and LQKENI. J gave up 4 bases and V 3 bases, and 1 base lay outside the gene matches. CDR3 size: 15 residues. The CDR3 region has the DNA TGTGCCAGCTCACCCGGACTAGCGGGAGGGTACGAGCAGTACTTC. It specifies CASSPGLAGGYEQYF.

The chain employs TRBV28 and TRBJ1-1, with D maybe TRBD1 (6 bases). The CDR3 contains 15 residues. The V gene lost 5 bases and the J gene lost 8 bases, with 21 bases spanning the gap. Germline lookup yields CDR1 MDHEN and CDR2 SYDVKM. The CDR3 DNA follows: TGTGCCAGCAGTGGGGGCACGGCCTCTGAAAGGGAAGCTTTCTTT. It translates to CASSGGTASEREAFF.

The V call is TRBV7-2, the J call TRBJ2-1; 15 nucleotides agree with TRBD2. After removal of 5 bases from V and 9 bases from J, the junction contained 2 bases not matched to a gene. Germline CDR1 is SGHTA and CDR2 is FQGNSA. The CDR3 is made up of 14 amino acids. The CDR3 here is CASSPGLAGGEQFF. The CDR3 nucleotides read TGTGCCAGCAGCCCGGGACTAGCGGGGGGTGAGCAGTTCTTC.

There are a few counts of this clone. In DNA, the CDR3 is TGTGCCAGCAGGGGGCAGGGGGGCCCCGGGCAGTACTTC. It specifies CASRGQGGPGQYF. The V call is TRBV6-5, the J call TRBJ2-7; D may be TRBD1 (7 bases). CDR1 is MNHEY, CDR2 SVGAGI, per germline. This CDR3 has 13 residues. The V end lost 6 bases, the J end lost 9 bases, and 18 bases lay between the germline ends.

The chain employs TRBV5-6 and TRBJ2-2, with TRBD2 identical over 10 bases. The CDR3 spans 17 residues. Germline V CDR1 and CDR2: SGHDT, YYEEEE. V was clipped by 0 bases and J by 5 bases; unmatched bases: 7. In DNA, the CDR3 is TGTGCCAGCAGCTTGGGGCAGGGACTAGCGACTACCGGGGAGCTGTTTTTT. Amino acids: CASSLGQGLATTGELFF. Together with reference TRBV5-6 and TRBJ2-2, the CDR3 gives the full variable domain: DAGVTQSPTHLIKTRGQQVTLRCSPKSGHDTVSWYQQALGQGPQFIFQYYEEEERQRGNFPDRFSGHQFPNYSSELNVNALLLGDSALYLCASSLGQGLATTGELFFGEGSRLTVL.

This sequence joins TRBV5-1 and TRBJ1-1; TRBD1 matches at 7 bases. Germline CDR1 and CDR2: SGHRS and YFSETQ. The J segment lost 1 base and the V segment lost 2 bases, leaving 8 bases of the junction unmatched. This CDR3 contains 16 residues. The CDR3 DNA reads as TGCGCCAGCAGCTTCGGGTGGGGACAGTCGAACACTGAAGCTTTCTTT. This gives the protein CASSFGWGQSNTEAFF.

This clone occurred once. The genes are TRBV28 and TRBJ2-2; the D is unclear. V lost 10 bases to trimming and J lost 4 bases, with 13 bases between them. CDR1 is MDHEN, CDR2 SYDVKM, per germline. The CDR3 consists of 13 residues. The CDR3 reads CATVVRSTGELFF. In nucleotides, the CDR3 is TGTGCCACCGTGGTGAGAAGCACCGGGGAGCTGTTTTTT.

The rearrangement joins TRBV6-6 to TRBJ2-5; D might be TRBD1 (6 bases). The CDR3 extends over 15 amino acids. The V and J ends lost 0 bases and 10 bases respectively, with 18 bases between them. Germline assignment: CDR1 MNHNY and CDR2 SVGAGI (reference sequence). The CDR3 DNA follows: TGTGCCAGCAGTTACTCGGACAGAGGTCATGAAGGCCAGTACTTC. Protein product: CASSYSDRGHEGQYF.

This chain links TRBV9 with TRBJ2-5; D is perhaps TRBD1 (6 bases). CDR3 size: 14 residues. CDR1 is SGDLS, CDR2 YYNGEE, per germline. The V gene lost 0 bases and the J gene lost 3 bases, with 9 bases spanning the gap. CDR3 amino acids: CASSVEGGKETQYF. CDR3 nucleotide sequence: TGTGCCAGCAGCGTAGAAGGGGGTAAAGAGACCCAGTACTTC.

The chain's CDR3 is CASSPMGGPSYNEQFF. Here the CDR3 DNA reads TGTGCCAGCTCACCCATGGGGGGGCCCTCCTACAATGAGCAGTTCTTC. This chain uses TRBV18 with TRBJ2-1; possible D gene TRBD2, 7 bases. The CDR3 covers 16 residues. Germline CDR1 is KGHSH and CDR2 is LQKENI. Trimming stripped 3 bases from V and 0 bases from J, with 12 bases between. The whole variable domain, remainder taken from reference TRBV18 and TRBJ2-1, is NAGVMQNPRHLVRRRGQEARLRCSPMKGHSHVYWYRQLPEEGLKFMVYLQKENIIDESGMPKERFSAEFPKEGPSILRIQQVVRGDSAAYFCASSPMGGPSYNEQFFGPGTRLTVL.

The chain couples TRBV5-1 to TRBJ2-1; 14 bases align to TRBD2. This CDR3 is 14 amino acids long. Germline loops: CDR1 SGHRS, CDR2 YFSETQ. V gave up 2 bases and J gave up 9 bases; unmatched junction bases: 1. CDR3 nucleotides: TGCGCCAGCAGCTTAGGGACTAGCGGGAGTGAGCAGTTCTTC. Encoded protein: CASSLGTSGSEQFF.

DNA of the CDR3: TGTGCCAGCAGTCCGAGACTAGCGGGAGGCGAGCAGTACTTC. Amino acid sequence: CASSPRLAGGEQYF. The chain recombines TRBV27 with TRBJ2-7; 13 nucleotides line up with TRBD2. Trimming cost V 5 bases and J 6 bases; bases outside gene matches: 4. Germline-derived CDR1 and CDR2 are MNHEY and SMNVEV (reference sequence). This CDR3 has 14 amino acids.

This clone turned up a few times. The J gene is TRBJ1-2, the V gene TRBV5-1, with TRBD1 as a possible D gene (6 bases). The ends were cut back, 0 bases at V and 6 bases at J, with 21 bases in the middle. The V gene's germline CDR1 is SGHRS and CDR2 YFSETQ. The CDR3 is 17 amino acids. CDR3 DNA: TGCGCCAGCAGCTTGGGATGGGGGCAGCTAAAGGGGGATGGCTACACCTTC. This sequence encodes CASSLGWGQLKGDGYTF.

This clone is judged medium-sized. This chain uses TRBV30 with TRBJ1-5; TRBD1 agrees at 9 bases. The length of the CDR3 is 20 residues. Trimming at V came to 1 base and at J to 3 bases, leaving 19 bases not matched to a gene. Germline lookup yields CDR1 GTSNPN and CDR2 SVGIG (reference sequence). The CDR3 nucleotides read TGTGCCTGGAGTGCGCTACAGGGGGCCGCCCCGGGACAGCACAATCAGCCCCAGCATTTT. Encoded protein: CAWSALQGAAPGQHNQPQHF.